Given below is one TCR beta chain in context. Its antigen is undetermined. The data were produced by immunoSEQ multiplex PCR, yet TCRdb's version contains in-frame clones alone and is incomplete. The sample consists of 1 million to 1.2 million clones, around 77% of them appearing once. Trimming cost V 4 bases and J 2 bases, with 8 bases left between them. This CDR3 is built from 13 residues. CDR1 and CDR2 (germline): MRHNA, SNTAGT. The sample is drawn from a study of shared clonotypes between healthy human individuals. Points from the study as a whole: In this cohort, only blood was sampled, and tissue repertoires likely differ. A few donors shared about 4.8% of their naive CD4 clonotypes.

There were no recent acute infections or vaccinations among the donors, who were healthy HIV-negative adults. The specimen was memory CD4+ T cells from PBMCs. As to subset: CD45RA-negative fraction. This TCR was sampled from a man between 18 and 29 years old in good health. Some clones in this sample may be carry-over from other donors' samples. The J gene is TRBJ1-2, the V gene TRBV6-4, with no clear D. The CDR3: CASSVSRNYGYTF. CDR3 DNA sequence: TGTGCCAGCAGTGTTTCAAGAAACTATGGCTACACCTTC.